This TCR beta chain was observed in a study of OX40 agonist ivuxolimab in advanced cancers. With respect to the entire study: The costimulatory receptor OX40 (CD134) was targeted by ivuxolimab, a fully human IgG2 agonistic monoclonal antibody. Intravenous ivuxolimab was administered to patients every 2 weeks at six dose levels: 0.01, 0.1, 0.3, 1.5, 3 and 10 mg/kg. The paper covers the monotherapy dose-escalation part of the phase I ivuxolimab trial, which included N ≈ 54 patients. A male proportion of almost 85% and a mean age of 60 years, ranging from about 23 to 79, were recorded for the dose-escalation cohort. Of the approximately 53 patients in dose escalation, 19 had hepatocellular carcinoma, about 15 had melanoma, 9 had renal cell carcinoma and 9 had head and neck cancer. Prior anti-PD-1, anti-PD-L1 or anti-CTLA-4 therapy was permitted, and checkpoint inhibitors had been received by 40% to 50% of dose-escalation patients. Peripheral TCRbeta sequencing was intended to test whether TCR sequence diversity was altered and clonal T-cell expansion was caused by ivuxolimab. Partial responses occurred in three dose-escalation patients: two with cutaneous melanoma and one with hepatocellular carcinoma.

The trial excluded patients who had a history of autoimmune disease or who were on systemic immunosuppression. Peripheral blood for TCR sequencing was collected from all dose cohorts at baseline, on cycle 4 day 1, and on cycle 7 day 1. The samples were taken from a phase I, first-in-human, multicenter, open-label dose-escalation trial of ivuxolimab. Adults with locally advanced or metastatic melanoma, renal cell carcinoma, hepatocellular carcinoma or head and neck squamous cell carcinoma were enrolled in the trial. CD4+ and CD8+ T cells were sorted separately from peripheral blood before TCR sequencing. The germline V gene specifies SGHRS as CDR1 and YFSETQ as CDR2. Trimming accounts for 2 bases at V and 2 bases at J, while the number of junction bases matched to no gene is 6. The CDR3, from cysteine to phenylalanine, totals 15 residues. Only the CDR3 portion is preserved as DNA: 45 bases, with reading frame beginning at the first base.

To sequence the TCRbeta CDR3 region, genomic DNA was isolated from the sorted cells. The immunoSEQ Assay was used for sequencing of TCRbeta CDR3 regions. TCRdb re-hosts the immuneACCESS table, in-frame sequences only. Its copies lack some clones; in the studies checked, an unresolved V gene accounts for under half of them, and the cause for the rest is not known. This sample is represented by more than 45,000 clones; 70% to 90% of them were singletons. Less than 5.5% of the sample lies in the top ten. Beyond this particular receptor, the publication reports: After ivuxolimab, CD8+ T cells had more expanded clones than CD4+ T cells on average. Clonal expansion of both CD4+ and CD8+ blood T cells was observed from baseline to week 6 at doses 0.1 to 3.0 mg/kg. The antigen specificity of the peripheral T cells that underwent clonal expansion was not determined. Low levels of normalized T-cell clonal expansion were also seen in some patients who did not respond. In the 0.1-3.0 mg/kg groups, partial responders were among the patients with the lowest normalized peripheral clonal expansion, particularly in CD8+ T cells.

As regards this clone: Its target antigen remains unknown. No clone much larger than this one lies a single base away; base qualities are absent.

The TCR comes from an adult with an advanced solid tumor such as melanoma, head and neck, liver or kidney cancer. The rearrangement joined TRBV5-1 to TRBJ2-7, and TRBD1 aligns with 8 junction nucleotides. The source material was CD4+ or CD8+ T cells sorted from blood, sampled in a trial of the OX40 agonist ivuxolimab. The CDR3 reads CASSLTGTGTYEQYF. The base sequence is TGCGCCAGCAGCTTAACCGGGACAGGAACCTACGAGCAGTACTTC.